This T cell receptor (beta chain) was captured in a study of cytomegalovirus exposure and HLA in healthy donors. Overall study: The roughly 700 first-cohort repertoires shared a platform with the roughly 120 validation repertoires, as reported in a later analysis. Findings and limits, study-wide: According to reports, the classifier identified cytomegalovirus status with high specificity and sensitivity. In the 100 to 150 validation repertoires, approximately 93% of cluster scores exceeded 0, per a later analysis.

About this clone: Its antigen is as yet unknown.

The repertoire was sequenced with immunoSEQ multiplex PCR; TCRdb's copy has only in-frame clones and lacks some. Among more than 250,000 clones, roughly 88% were seen once, and the ten largest hold over 0.8%. From the approximately 120-subject validation cohort, which was separate from the roughly 710-subject first cohort, the donors were drawn. Trimming removed 7 bases from V and 4 bases from J, with 11 bases in between. Germline lookup yields CDR1 MNHNY and CDR2 SVGAGI (reference sequence). The CDR3 runs 12 residues. The TCR was taken from a woman in her late teens or twenties in good health and CMV-seronegative. The chain uses TRBV6-6 and TRBJ2-7; D is unresolved. Material for sequencing was PBMCs. The chain's CDR3 is CASTTNTYEQYF. The DNA for the CDR3 is TGTGCCAGCACTACGAATACGTACGAGCAGTACTTC.